The 8 T cell receptor beta chains presented below share a single source sample, sequenced in a study of T cell responses to AZD1222 COVID-19 vaccine. The protocol was immunoSEQ multiplex PCR, while the TCRdb copy is restricted to in-frame clones and leaves out a portion. The table shows 150,000 to 200,000 clones, with more than 85% occurring only once. Sequenced material: peripheral blood, taken 28 days after the second AZD1222 dose. The receptors were gathered from an adult who received the AZD1222 COVID-19 vaccine.

This chain connects TRBV5-4 to TRBJ2-1; D possibly corresponds to TRBD2 (5 bases). The CDR3 runs to 17 residues. Germline values: CDR1 SGHNT, CDR2 YYREEE (reference sequence). Trimming pared 0 bases from V and 5 bases from J, leaving 18 bases between. CDR3 in DNA: TGTGCCAGCAGCTTGGGTCCTGGCCGGGGAGCCGACAATGAGCAGTTCTTC. It translates to CASSLGPGRGADNEQFF.

V is TRBV28 and J is TRBJ2-1; D tentatively fits TRBD1 or TRBD2 (5 bases each). This CDR3 spans 16 amino acids. CDR1 and CDR2 (germline): MDHEN, SYDVKM. V was shortened by 7 bases and J by 1 base, with 17 bases between the two germline ends. CDR3 amino acids: CASTSVGDGSYNEQFF. For the CDR3, the DNA is TGTGCCAGCACCTCGGTGGGGGATGGATCCTACAATGAGCAGTTCTTC.

The chain employs TRBV27 and TRBJ2-1; maybe TRBD1 (5 bases). CDR1 and CDR2 (germline): MNHEY, SMNVEV (reference sequence). Trimming removed 6 bases from V and 1 base from J, with 13 bases in between. The CDR3 runs 15 residues. The CDR3 sequence: CASRHPGSSYNEQFF. CDR3 DNA sequence: TGTGCCAGCAGACATCCAGGGTCATCCTACAATGAGCAGTTCTTC.

This CDR3 is CASSLGIGEQYF. Written as DNA, the CDR3 is TGTGCCAGCAGCTTGGGGATCGGGGAGCAGTACTTC. The rearrangement joins TRBV5-6 to TRBJ2-7, with no clear D. The CDR3 sequence is 12 residues long. Germline loops: CDR1 SGHDT, CDR2 YYEEEE. The germline V and J ends were trimmed by 0 bases and 7 bases, with 8 bases remaining between them.

This chain connects TRBV6-6 to TRBJ1-5, with a tentative D call TRBD1 (5 bases). The CDR3 spans 16 residues. V was clipped by 5 bases and J by 2 bases, with 16 bases between them. Germline assignment: CDR1 MNHNY and CDR2 SVGAGI (reference sequence). The CDR3 DNA reads as TGTGCCAGCAGTCGAGGGCTCAGGGAAGGCAATCAGCCCCAGCATTTT. As protein: CASSRGLREGNQPQHF.

The gene calls are TRBV27 and TRBJ2-3; D gene uncertain. This CDR3 has 11 residues. Germline V gene lookup returns CDR1 MNHEY and CDR2 SMNVEV (reference sequence). V lost 2 bases, J lost 8 bases, and 5 bases lay in between. CDR3 sequence reads: CASSLRTTQYF. CDR3 DNA sequence: TGTGCCAGCAGTTTAAGGACTACGCAGTATTTT.

The chain uses TRBV19 and TRBJ2-5; 10 bases map to TRBD1. Per the germline V gene, CDR1 is LNHDA and CDR2 is SQIVND (reference sequence). V shed 6 bases, J shed 7 bases, and the junction held 11 bases outside the gene matches. The CDR3 has 15 residues. The CDR3 sequence: CASRPPGQGKATQYF. In nucleotides, the CDR3 is TGTGCCAGTAGACCCCCGGGACAGGGGAAGGCGACCCAGTACTTC.

This clone was detected once. The rearrangement uses TRBV19 and TRBJ2-1; perhaps D is TRBD1 or TRBD2 (5 bases each). This CDR3 contains 15 residues. CDR1 and CDR2 (germline): LNHDA, SQIVND (reference sequence). Trimming cost V 6 bases and J 5 bases, with 17 bases left between them. The CDR3, as DNA: TGTGCCAGTAGCCCGATAGGGACCGGAAACAATGAGCAGTTCTTC. This sequence encodes CASSPIGTGNNEQFF.